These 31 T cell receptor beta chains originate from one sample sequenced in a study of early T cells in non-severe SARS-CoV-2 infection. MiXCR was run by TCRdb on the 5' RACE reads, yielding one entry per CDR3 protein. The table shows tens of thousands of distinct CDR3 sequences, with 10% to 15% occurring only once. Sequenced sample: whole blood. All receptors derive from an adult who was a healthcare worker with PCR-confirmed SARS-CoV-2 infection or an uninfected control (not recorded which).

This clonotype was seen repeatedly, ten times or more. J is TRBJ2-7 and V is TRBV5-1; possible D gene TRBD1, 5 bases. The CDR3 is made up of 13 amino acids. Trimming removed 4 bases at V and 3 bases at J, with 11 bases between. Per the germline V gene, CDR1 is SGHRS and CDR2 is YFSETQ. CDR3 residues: CASSTGSYYEQYF. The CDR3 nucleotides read TGCGCCAGCAGCACAGGAAGCTACTACGAGCAGTACTTC. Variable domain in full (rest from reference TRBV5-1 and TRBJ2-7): KAGVTQTPRYLIKTRGQQVTLSCSPISGHRSVSWYQQTPGQGLQFLFEYFSETQRNKGNFPGRFSGRQFSNSRSEMNVSTLELGDSALYLCASSTGSYYEQYFGPGTRLTVT.

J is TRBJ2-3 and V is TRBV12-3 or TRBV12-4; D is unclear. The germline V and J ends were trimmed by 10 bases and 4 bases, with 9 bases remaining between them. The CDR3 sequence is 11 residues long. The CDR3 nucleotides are TGTGCCACCAGGTTGGCAGATACGCAGTATTTT. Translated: CATRLADTQYF.

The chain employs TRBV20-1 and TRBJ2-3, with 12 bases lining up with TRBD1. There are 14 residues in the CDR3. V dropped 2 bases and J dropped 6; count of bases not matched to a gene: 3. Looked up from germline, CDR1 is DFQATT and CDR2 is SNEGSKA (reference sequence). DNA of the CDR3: TGCAGTGCTAGAAGGGGACAGGGGGCCGATACGCAGTATTTT. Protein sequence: CSARRGQGADTQYF.

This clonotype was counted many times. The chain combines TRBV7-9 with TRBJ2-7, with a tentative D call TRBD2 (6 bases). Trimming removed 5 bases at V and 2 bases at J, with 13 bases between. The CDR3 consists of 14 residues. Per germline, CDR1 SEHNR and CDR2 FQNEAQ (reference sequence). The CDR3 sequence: CASSLRDLPYEQYF. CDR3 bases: TGTGCCAGCAGCCTCCGGGACTTACCCTACGAGCAGTACTTC. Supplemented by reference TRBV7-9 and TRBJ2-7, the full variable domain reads DTGVSQNPRHKITKRGQNVTFRCDPISEHNRLYWYRQTLGQGPEFLTYFQNEAQLEKSRLLSDRFSAERPKGSFSTLEIQRTEQGDSAMYLCASSLRDLPYEQYFGPGTRLTVT.

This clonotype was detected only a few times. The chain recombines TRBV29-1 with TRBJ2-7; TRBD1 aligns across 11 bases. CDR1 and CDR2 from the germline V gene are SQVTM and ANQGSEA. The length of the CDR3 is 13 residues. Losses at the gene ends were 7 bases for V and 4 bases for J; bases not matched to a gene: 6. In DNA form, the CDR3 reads TGCAGCGCCGGACAGGGGGCGATATACGAGCAGTACTTC. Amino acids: CSAGQGAIYEQYF.

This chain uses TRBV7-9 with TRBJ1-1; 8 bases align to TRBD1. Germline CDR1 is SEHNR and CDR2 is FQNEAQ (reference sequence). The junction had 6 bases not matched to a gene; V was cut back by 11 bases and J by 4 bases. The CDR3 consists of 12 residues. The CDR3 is CAVITGGTEAFF. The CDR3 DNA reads TGTGCCGTCATAACAGGGGGCACTGAAGCTTTCTTT.

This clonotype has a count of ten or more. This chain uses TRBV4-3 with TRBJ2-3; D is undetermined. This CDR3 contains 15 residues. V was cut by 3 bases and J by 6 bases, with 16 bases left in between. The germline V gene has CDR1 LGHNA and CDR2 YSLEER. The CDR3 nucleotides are TGCGCCAGCAGCCAGGACCCGTATGGTCAGGATACGCAGTATTTT. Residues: CASSQDPYGQDTQYF.

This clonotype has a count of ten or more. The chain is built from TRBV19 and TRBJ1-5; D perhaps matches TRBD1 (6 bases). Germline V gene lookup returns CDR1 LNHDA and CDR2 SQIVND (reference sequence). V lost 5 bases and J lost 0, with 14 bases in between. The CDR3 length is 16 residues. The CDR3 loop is CASSEALGHSNQPQHF. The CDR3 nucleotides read TGTGCCAGTAGTGAAGCCCTGGGACATAGCAATCAGCCCCAGCATTTT.

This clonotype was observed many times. CDR3 in DNA: TGTGCCAGCGGGGGCGGGGTACGGACAGATACGCAGTATTTT. This gives the protein CASGGGVRTDTQYF. The V call is TRBV5-5, the J call TRBJ2-3; possibly TRBD1 or TRBD2 for D (6 bases each). Germline loops: CDR1 SGHKS, CDR2 YYEKEE (reference sequence). This CDR3 region has 14 residues. The germline V and J ends were trimmed by 7 bases and 3 bases, with 15 bases remaining between them.

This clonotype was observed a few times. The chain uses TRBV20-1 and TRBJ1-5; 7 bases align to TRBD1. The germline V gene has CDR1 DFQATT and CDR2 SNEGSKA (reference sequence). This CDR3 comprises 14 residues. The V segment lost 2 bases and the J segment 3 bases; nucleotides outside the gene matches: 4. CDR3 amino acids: CSARPGGDNQPQHF. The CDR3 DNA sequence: TGCAGTGCTAGACCAGGGGGTGACAATCAGCCCCAGCATTTT.

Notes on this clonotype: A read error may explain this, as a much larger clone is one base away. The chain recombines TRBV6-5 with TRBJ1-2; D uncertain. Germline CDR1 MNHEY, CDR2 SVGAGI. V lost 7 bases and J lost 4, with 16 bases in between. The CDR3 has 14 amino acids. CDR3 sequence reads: CASNYYREGYGYTF. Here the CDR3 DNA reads TGTGCCAGCAATTATTATAGGGAAGGCTATGGCTACACCTTC.

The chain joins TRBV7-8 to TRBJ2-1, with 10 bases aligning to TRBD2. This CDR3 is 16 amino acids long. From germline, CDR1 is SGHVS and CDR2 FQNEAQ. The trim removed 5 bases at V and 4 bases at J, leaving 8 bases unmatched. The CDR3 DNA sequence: TGTGCCAGCAGCATAGGACTAGCGGCAAGATACAATGAGCAGTTCTTC. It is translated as CASSIGLAARYNEQFF.

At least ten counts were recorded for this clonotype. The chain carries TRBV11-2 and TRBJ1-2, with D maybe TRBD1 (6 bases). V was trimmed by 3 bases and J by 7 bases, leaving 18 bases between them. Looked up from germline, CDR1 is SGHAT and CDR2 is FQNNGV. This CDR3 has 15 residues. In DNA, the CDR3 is TGTGCCAGCAGCTTTGGGGACAACACCAACGGTGGCTACACCTTC. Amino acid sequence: CASSFGDNTNGGYTF.

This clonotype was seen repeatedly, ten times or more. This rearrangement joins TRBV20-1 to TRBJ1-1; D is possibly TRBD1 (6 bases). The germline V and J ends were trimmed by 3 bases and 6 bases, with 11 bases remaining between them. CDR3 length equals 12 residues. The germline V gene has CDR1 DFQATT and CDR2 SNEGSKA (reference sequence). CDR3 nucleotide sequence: TGCAGTGCTAGTCCAGGGGCGGCTGAAGCTTTCTTT. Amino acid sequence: CSASPGAAEAFF.

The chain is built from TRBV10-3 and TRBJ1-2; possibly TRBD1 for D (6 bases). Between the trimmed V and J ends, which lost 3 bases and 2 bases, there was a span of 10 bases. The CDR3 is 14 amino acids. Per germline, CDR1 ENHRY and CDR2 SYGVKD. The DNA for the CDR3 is TGTGCCATCAGTGATGGCCAGGGGAACTATGGCTACACCTTC. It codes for CAISDGQGNYGYTF.

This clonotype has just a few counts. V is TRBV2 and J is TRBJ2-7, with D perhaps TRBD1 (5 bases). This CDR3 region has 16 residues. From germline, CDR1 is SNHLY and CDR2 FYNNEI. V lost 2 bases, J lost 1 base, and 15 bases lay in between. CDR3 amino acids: CASSEIGMQGSYEQYF. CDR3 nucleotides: TGTGCCAGCAGTGAAATAGGGATGCAGGGTTCCTACGAGCAGTACTTC.

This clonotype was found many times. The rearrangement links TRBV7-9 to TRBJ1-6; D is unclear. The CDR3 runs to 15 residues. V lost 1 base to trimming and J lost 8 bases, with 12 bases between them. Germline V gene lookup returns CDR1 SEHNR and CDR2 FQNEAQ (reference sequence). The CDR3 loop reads CASSLGILEDSPLHF. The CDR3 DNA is TGTGCCAGCAGCTTAGGTATCTTAGAAGATTCACCCCTCCACTTT.

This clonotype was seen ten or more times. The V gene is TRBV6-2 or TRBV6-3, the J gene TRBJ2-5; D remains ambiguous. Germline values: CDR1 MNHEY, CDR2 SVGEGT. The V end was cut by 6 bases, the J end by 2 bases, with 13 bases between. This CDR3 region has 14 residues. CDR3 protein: CASSNNRRQETQYF. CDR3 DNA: TGTGCCAGCAGCAACAACAGAAGGCAAGAGACCCAGTACTTC.

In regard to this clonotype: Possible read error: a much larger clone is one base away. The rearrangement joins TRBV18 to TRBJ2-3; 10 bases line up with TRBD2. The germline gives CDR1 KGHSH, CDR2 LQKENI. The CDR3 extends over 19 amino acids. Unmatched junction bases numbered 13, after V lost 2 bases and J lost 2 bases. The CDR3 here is CASSPSLLAGVPDTDTQYF. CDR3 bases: TGTGCCAGCTCACCAAGTCTGCTAGCGGGGGTGCCAGACACAGATACGCAGTATTTT. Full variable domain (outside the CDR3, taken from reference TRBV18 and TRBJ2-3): NAGVMQNPRHLVRRRGQEARLRCSPMKGHSHVYWYRQLPEEGLKFMVYLQKENIIDESGMPKERFSAEFPKEGPSILRIQQVVRGDSAAYFCASSPSLLAGVPDTDTQYFGPGTRLTVL.

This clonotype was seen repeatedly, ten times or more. This CDR3 reads CASSELRGIYSPLHF. The CDR3 DNA follows: TGCGCCAGCAGTGAGTTAAGGGGAATATATTCACCCCTCCACTTT. V and J are TRBV10-2 and TRBJ1-6; D is possibly TRBD1 (5 bases). V lost 1 base and J 8 bases, leaving 12 bases between the germline ends. The CDR3 has 15 amino acids. Germline lookup yields CDR1 WSHSY and CDR2 SAAADI.

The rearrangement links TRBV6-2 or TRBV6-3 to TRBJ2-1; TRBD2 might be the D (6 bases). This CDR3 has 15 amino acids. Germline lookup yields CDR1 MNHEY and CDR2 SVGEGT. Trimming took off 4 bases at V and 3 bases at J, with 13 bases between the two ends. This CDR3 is CASSSGTADYNEQFF. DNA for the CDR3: TGTGCCAGCAGTTCAGGGACTGCCGACTACAATGAGCAGTTCTTC.

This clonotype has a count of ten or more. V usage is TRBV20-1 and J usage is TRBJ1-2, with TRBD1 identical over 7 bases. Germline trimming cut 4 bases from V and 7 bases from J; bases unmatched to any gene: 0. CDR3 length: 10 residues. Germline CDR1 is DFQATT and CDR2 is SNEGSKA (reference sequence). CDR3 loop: CSANRGGYTF. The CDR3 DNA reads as TGCAGTGCTAACAGGGGTGGCTACACCTTC.

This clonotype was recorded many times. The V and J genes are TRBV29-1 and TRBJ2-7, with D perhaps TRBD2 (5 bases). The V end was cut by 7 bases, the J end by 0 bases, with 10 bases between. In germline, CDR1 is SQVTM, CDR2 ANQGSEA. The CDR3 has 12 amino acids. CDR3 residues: CSGRVNSYEQYF. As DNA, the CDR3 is TGCAGCGGGCGGGTGAACTCCTACGAGCAGTACTTC.

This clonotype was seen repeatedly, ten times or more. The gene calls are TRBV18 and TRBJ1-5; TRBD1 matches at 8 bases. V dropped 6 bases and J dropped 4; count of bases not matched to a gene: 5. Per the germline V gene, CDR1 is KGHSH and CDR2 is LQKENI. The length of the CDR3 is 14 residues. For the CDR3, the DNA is TGTGCCAGCTCCCCCGACAGGGGAAATCAGCCCCAGCATTTT. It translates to CASSPDRGNQPQHF.

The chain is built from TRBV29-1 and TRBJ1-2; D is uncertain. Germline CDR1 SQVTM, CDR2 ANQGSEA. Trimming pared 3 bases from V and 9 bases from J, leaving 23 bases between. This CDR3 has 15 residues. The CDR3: CSVDNLARAPGRYTF. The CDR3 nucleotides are TGCAGCGTTGATAACCTAGCCCGGGCCCCTGGGCGCTACACCTTC.

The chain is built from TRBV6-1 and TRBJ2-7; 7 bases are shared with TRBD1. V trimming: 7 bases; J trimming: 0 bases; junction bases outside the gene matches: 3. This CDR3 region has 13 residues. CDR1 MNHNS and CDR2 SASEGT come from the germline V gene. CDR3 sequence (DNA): TGTGCCAGCAACCGACAGGGCTCCTACGAGCAGTACTTC. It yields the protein CASNRQGSYEQYF.

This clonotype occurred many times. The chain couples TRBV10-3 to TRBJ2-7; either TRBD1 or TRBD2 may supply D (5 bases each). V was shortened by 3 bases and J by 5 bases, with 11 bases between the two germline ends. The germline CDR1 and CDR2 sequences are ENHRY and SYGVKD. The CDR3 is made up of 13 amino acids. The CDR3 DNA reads TGTGCCATCAGTGATCCAGGGACCCACGAGCAGTACTTC. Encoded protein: CAISDPGTHEQYF.

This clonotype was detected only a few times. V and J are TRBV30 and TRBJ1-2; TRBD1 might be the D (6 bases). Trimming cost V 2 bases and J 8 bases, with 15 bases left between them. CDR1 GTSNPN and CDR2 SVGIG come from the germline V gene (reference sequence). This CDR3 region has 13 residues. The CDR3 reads CAWSSTGLRGYTF. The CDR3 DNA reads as TGTGCCTGGAGTTCAACAGGGTTACGAGGCTACACCTTC.

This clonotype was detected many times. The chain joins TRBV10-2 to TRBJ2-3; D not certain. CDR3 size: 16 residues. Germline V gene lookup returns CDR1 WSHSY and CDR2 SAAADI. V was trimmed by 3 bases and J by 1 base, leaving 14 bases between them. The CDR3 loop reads CASSDRRTPGTDTQYF. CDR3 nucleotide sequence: TGCGCCAGCAGTGATCGGAGAACTCCGGGCACAGATACGCAGTATTTT.

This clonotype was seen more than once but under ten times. CDR3: CASSPGAYSGRYEQYF. The CDR3 bases are TGTGCCAGCAGCCCTGGTGCGTACAGCGGCCGTTACGAGCAGTACTTC. The chain combines TRBV5-6 with TRBJ2-7; tentatively, D is TRBD2 (5 bases). Germline V gene data show CDR1 as SGHDT and CDR2 as YYEEEE. The CDR3 loop spans 16 amino acids. Trimming took 4 bases from V and 4 from J, leaving 21 bases between them.

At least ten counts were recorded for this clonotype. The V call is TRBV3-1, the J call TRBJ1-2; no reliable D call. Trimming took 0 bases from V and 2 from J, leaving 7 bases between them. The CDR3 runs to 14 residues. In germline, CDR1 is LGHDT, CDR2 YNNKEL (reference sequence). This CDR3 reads CASSQERLNYGYTF. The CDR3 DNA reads TGTGCCAGCAGCCAAGAACGATTAAACTATGGCTACACCTTC.